This T cell receptor beta chain emerged from a study of blood T cells in healthy people across ages. Findings of the study overall: Naive T cell percentage strongly correlated with TCR beta diversity.

This clonotype was detected ten times or more. Antigen specificity is unknown. A second PCR of about 6 to 12 cycles used a sample-barcoded 5' primer and a J-beta primer mix. TCRdb fed the 5' RACE reads into MiXCR, producing one record per CDR3 protein. The data show about 930,000 distinct CDR3 sequences, roughly 29% seen once. This CDR3 comprises 16 residues. The J segment lost 3 bases and the V segment lost 5 bases, leaving 12 bases of the junction unmatched. Germline assignment: CDR1 SEHNR and CDR2 FQNEAQ (reference sequence). In addition, the sample was reused for a study of T cells of mothers and their children.

The source is a middle-aged woman in good health. The V gene is TRBV7-9, the J gene TRBJ2-5; 7 nucleotides line up with TRBD1. Sequencing input: blood. The CDR3, as DNA: TGTGCCAGCAGCCCACCAGCCGGGACAGCCAAAGAGACCCAGTACTTC. Amino acids: CASSPPAGTAKETQYF. The full variable domain, with the rest looked up from reference TRBV7-9 and TRBJ2-5, is DTGVSQNPRHKITKRGQNVTFRCDPISEHNRLYWYRQTLGQGPEFLTYFQNEAQLEKSRLLSDRFSAERPKGSFSTLEIQRTEQGDSAMYLCASSPPAGTAKETQYFGPGTRLLVL.